This T cell receptor beta chain was identified during a study of T cells in Graves' hyperthyroidism and ophthalmopathy. This clonotype occurred many times. The antigen remains undetermined. With V trimmed by 1 base and J by 1 base, 13 bases remained unmatched. The CDR3 loop spans 18 amino acids. Germline CDR1 DFQATT, CDR2 SNEGSKA (reference sequence). Researchers amplified the TCR beta CDR3 regions from RNA transcripts. The HTBI primer set was used in a first-round RT-PCR of the TCR CDR3. TCRdb itself ran the multiplex PCR reads through MiXCR, one entry per CDR3 protein. The sample lists 470,000 or so distinct CDR3 sequences; around 21% were seen once. Patients were aged 18 to 65, had disease duration under 2 months, and had newly diagnosed hyperthyroidism. Using about 10 ml of fresh peripheral blood, PBMCs were prepared. Study results and caveats: Within blood appeared most thyroid clonotypes that had expanded above 0.001. Ophthalmopathy was separated from stable hyperthyroidism by a 13 V-J model.

The sequence was obtained from a man aged 18 to 30 with Graves' hyperthyroidism. Source material: blood. J is TRBJ2-7 and V is TRBV20-1; 10 nucleotides agree with TRBD1. This CDR3 reads CSARVIPPDRGESYEQYF. The CDR3 region has the DNA TGCAGTGCTAGAGTCATCCCCCCGGACAGGGGGGAGTCCTACGAGCAGTACTTC.